These 5 T cell receptor beta chains share one sample of origin, sequenced in a study of blood T cell repertoires in COVID-19. Method: immunoSEQ multiplex PCR; TCRdb's copy keeps in-frame clones and lacks some. The repertoire consists of about 88,000 clones, with approximately 92% occurring once and the leading ten covering about 5%. Sequencing was carried out using peripheral blood. These receptor sequences come from a woman of 80 years or more with active COVID-19.

The chain is built from TRBV6-2 or TRBV6-3 and TRBJ2-7; 9 nucleotides match TRBD1. The germline gives CDR1 MNHEY, CDR2 SVGEGT. V shed 5 bases, J shed 4 bases, and the junction held 9 bases outside the gene matches. This CDR3 has 15 residues. The CDR3 region is CASSPTRDRDYEQYF. The DNA of the CDR3 is TGTGCCAGCAGTCCAACCCGGGACAGGGATTACGAGCAGTACTTC.

CDR3 residues: CASSPPGNEQFF. As DNA, the CDR3 is TGTGCCAGCAGTCCCCCGGGCAATGAGCAGTTCTTC. V and J are TRBV12-3 or TRBV12-4 and TRBJ2-1; no firm D call. The CDR3 sequence is 12 residues long. Trimming cost V 5 bases and J 6 bases, with 8 bases left between them.

The CDR3 is CASSMGLAGGKETQYF. CDR3 DNA: TGTGCCAGCAGCATGGGACTAGCGGGAGGGAAAGAGACCCAGTACTTC. V usage is TRBV5-4 and J usage is TRBJ2-5, with 16 bases matching TRBD2. This CDR3 spans 16 amino acids. V lost 4 bases, J lost 3 bases, and 3 bases stayed unmatched. Germline assignment: CDR1 SGHNT and CDR2 YYREEE (reference sequence).

The chain uses TRBV7-2 and TRBJ2-5; TRBD1 agrees at 7 bases. Germline V lookup: CDR1 SGHTA, CDR2 FQGNSA. The CDR3 contains 15 residues. V lost 5 bases and J lost 9; bases outside the gene matches: 15. The CDR3 DNA is TGTGCCAGCAGCCCCAGACAGGGCCGAGGCGGGTCCCAGTACTTC. Translation gives CASSPRQGRGGSQYF.

The gene calls are TRBV6-4 and TRBJ2-1; TRBD1 aligns across 10 bases. This CDR3 comprises 16 residues. The junction had 18 bases not matched to a gene; V was cut back by 10 bases and J by 9 bases. Per germline, CDR1 MRHNA and CDR2 SNTAGT. CDR3 loop: CATSNGGQGRLGEQFF. Written as DNA, the CDR3 is TGTGCCACCTCGAACGGGGGACAGGGGAGATTAGGTGAGCAGTTCTTC.